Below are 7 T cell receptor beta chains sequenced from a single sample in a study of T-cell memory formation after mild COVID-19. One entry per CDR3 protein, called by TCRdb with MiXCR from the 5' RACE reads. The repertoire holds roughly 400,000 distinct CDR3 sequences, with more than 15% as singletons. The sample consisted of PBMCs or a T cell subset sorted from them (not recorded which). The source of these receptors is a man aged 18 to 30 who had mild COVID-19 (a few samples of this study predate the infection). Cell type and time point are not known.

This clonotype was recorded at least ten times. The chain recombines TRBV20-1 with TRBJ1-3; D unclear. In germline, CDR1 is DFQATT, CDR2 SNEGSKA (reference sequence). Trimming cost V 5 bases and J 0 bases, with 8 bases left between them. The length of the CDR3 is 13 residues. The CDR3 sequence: CSAPGNSGNTIYF. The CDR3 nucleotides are TGCAGTGCTCCGGGCAACTCTGGAAACACCATATATTTT.

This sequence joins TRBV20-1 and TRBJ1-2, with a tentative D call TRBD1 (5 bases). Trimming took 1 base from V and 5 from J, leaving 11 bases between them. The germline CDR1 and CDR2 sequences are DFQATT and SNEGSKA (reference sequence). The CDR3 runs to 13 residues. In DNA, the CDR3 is TGCAGTGCTAGAGCAGGGACCGGGTATGGCTACACCTTC. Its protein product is CSARAGTGYGYTF.

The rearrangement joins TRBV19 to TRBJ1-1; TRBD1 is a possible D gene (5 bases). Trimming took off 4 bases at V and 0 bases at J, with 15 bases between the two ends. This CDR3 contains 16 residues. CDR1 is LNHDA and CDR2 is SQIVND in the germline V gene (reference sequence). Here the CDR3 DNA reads TGTGCCAGTAGTACGGGGACGGTGAATGTGAACACTGAAGCTTTCTTT. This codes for CASSTGTVNVNTEAFF.

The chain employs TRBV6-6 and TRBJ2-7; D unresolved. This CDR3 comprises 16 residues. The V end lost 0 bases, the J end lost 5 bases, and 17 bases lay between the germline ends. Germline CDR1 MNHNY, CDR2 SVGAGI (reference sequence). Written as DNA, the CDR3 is TGTGCCAGCAGTTACTCGAACTTTATGGGGAAACACGAGCAGTACTTC. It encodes CASSYSNFMGKHEQYF.

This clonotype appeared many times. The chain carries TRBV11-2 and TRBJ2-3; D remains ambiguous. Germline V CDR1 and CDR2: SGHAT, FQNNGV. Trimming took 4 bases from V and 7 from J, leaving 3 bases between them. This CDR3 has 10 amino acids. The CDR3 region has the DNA TGTGCCAGCAGCTCCTATACGCAGTATTTT. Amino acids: CASSSYTQYF.

The CDR3 DNA follows: TGTGCCAGCAGCGTGGGACTAGTCCCTTCCAATGAGCAGTTCTTC. This codes for CASSVGLVPSNEQFF. The J gene is TRBJ2-1, the V gene TRBV7-3, with TRBD2 matching 8 bases. This CDR3 has 15 amino acids. Germline V gene lookup returns CDR1 SGHTA and CDR2 FQGTGA. After removal of 5 bases from V and 6 bases from J, the junction contained 9 bases not matched to a gene. Looking up the rest from reference TRBV7-3 and TRBJ2-1 gives the full variable domain: GAGVSQTPSNKVTEKGKYVELRCDPISGHTALYWYRQSLGQGPEFLIYFQGTGAADDSGLPNDRFFAVRPEGSVSTLKIQRTERGDSAVYLCASSVGLVPSNEQFFGPGTRLTVL.

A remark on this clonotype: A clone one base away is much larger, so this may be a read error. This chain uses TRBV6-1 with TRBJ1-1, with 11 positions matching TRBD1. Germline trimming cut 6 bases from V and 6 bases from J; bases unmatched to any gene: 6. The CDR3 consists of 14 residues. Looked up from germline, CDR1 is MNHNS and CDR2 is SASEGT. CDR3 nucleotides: TGTGCCAGCAGCCGGGACAGGGGGGGCGCTGAAGCTTTCTTT. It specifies CASSRDRGGAEAFF.